A selection of T cell receptor beta chains follows, all from one sample in a study of blood T cell repertoires in COVID-19. Clones were read by immunoSEQ multiplex PCR, and TCRdb kept only the in-frame ones, dropping some. Among some 400,000 clones listed, approximately 92% were seen once. Sequencing was done on a sample of PBMCs or T cells enriched from blood (not recorded which). The receptors derive from a man under 40 who had recovered from COVID-19. Both conserved end residues are part of each CDR3. The order of the fields is CDR3 length, clone size, D gene, V gene, CDR3 protein. D genes are given only for firm matches. For some rows the clone size is stated as once, few or many, or as a class when expanded; others skip it.

len: 18; abundance: .; d_gene: TRBD1; v_gene: TRBV2; CDR3aa: CASSQLRTGMGHGQPQHF
len: 15; abundance: .; d_gene: .; v_gene: TRBV14; CDR3aa: CASSQYQGGSEKLFF
len: 15; abundance: .; d_gene: .; v_gene: TRBV9; CDR3aa: CASSVETGTLNEQFF
len: 16; abundance: .; d_gene: TRBD2; v_gene: TRBV4-1; CDR3aa: CASRSQVAGGEETQYF
len: 13; abundance: .; d_gene: TRBD2; v_gene: TRBV11-1; CDR3aa: CASRSTSGNEQFF
len: 14; abundance: .; d_gene: TRBD1; v_gene: TRBV7-9; CDR3aa: CASSRDREQETQYF
len: 13; abundance: few; d_gene: TRBD2; v_gene: TRBV2; CDR3aa: CASSKREQYEQYF
len: 14; abundance: .; d_gene: .; v_gene: TRBV28; CDR3aa: CASRVQGATGELFF
len: 12; abundance: .; d_gene: .; v_gene: TRBV7-9; CDR3aa: CASSLNPGEDTF
len: 13; abundance: .; d_gene: TRBD2; v_gene: TRBV29-1; CDR3aa: CSVTGTSSDEQYF
len: 12; abundance: few; d_gene: TRBD1; v_gene: TRBV2; CDR3aa: CASRQGAGELFF
len: 15; abundance: .; d_gene: TRBD1; v_gene: TRBV27; CDR3aa: CASSSRQGQNTEAFF
len: 17; abundance: .; d_gene: TRBD2; v_gene: TRBV4-1; CDR3aa: CASSHHHSGREGDTQYF
len: 13; abundance: .; d_gene: .; v_gene: TRBV12-5; CDR3aa: CASGLILAHEQFF
len: 12; abundance: .; d_gene: TRBD1; v_gene: TRBV28; CDR3aa: CASKGQGYEQYF
len: 15; abundance: .; d_gene: TRBD1; v_gene: TRBV28; CDR3aa: CASSRQGRTQETQYF
len: 15; abundance: .; d_gene: .; v_gene: TRBV14; CDR3aa: CASRDRDTVWDEQFF
len: 14; abundance: .; d_gene: .; v_gene: TRBV5-6; CDR3aa: CASSLQGIGETQYF
len: 14; abundance: .; d_gene: .; v_gene: TRBV2; CDR3aa: CASRDREGTGELFF
len: 14; abundance: .; d_gene: TRBD2; v_gene: TRBV28; CDR3aa: CASTTSGRFGEQFF
len: 16; abundance: .; d_gene: TRBD1; v_gene: TRBV7-9; CDR3aa: CASSLAGQGGTLGYTF
len: 14; abundance: .; d_gene: .; v_gene: TRBV5-1; CDR3aa: CASSPVPLTDTQYF
len: 13; abundance: .; d_gene: TRBD1; v_gene: TRBV11-2; CDR3aa: CASSLDRGPEAFF
len: 15; abundance: once; d_gene: TRBD2; v_gene: TRBV5-5; CDR3aa: CASSILAGGNYEQYF
len: 19; abundance: .; d_gene: .; v_gene: TRBV19; CDR3aa: CASSIGLFLRGARRQPQHF
len: 16; abundance: .; d_gene: TRBD1; v_gene: TRBV10-3; CDR3aa: CAISHVGTVEGTEAFF
len: 12; abundance: .; d_gene: .; v_gene: TRBV21-1; CDR3aa: CASTPGTGELFF
len: 16; abundance: .; d_gene: .; v_gene: TRBV21-1; CDR3aa: CASSSGQGPTVGEQYF
len: 16; abundance: many; d_gene: .; v_gene: TRBV7-9; CDR3aa: CASSASVASSYNEQFF
len: 15; abundance: .; d_gene: .; v_gene: TRBV4-1; CDR3aa: CASSQGETGPIKAFF
len: 12; abundance: once; d_gene: .; v_gene: TRBV30; CDR3aa: CAWSWQNTEAFF
len: 13; abundance: .; d_gene: .; v_gene: TRBV29-1; CDR3aa: CSATMTVNTEAFF
len: 16; abundance: .; d_gene: TRBD1; v_gene: TRBV30; CDR3aa: CAWSAPLTGSGVGYTF
len: 14; abundance: .; d_gene: TRBD1; v_gene: TRBV2; CDR3aa: CASSVGQGAKPQHF
len: 17; abundance: .; d_gene: TRBD2; v_gene: TRBV7-2; CDR3aa: CASSLAHSGRSKNIQYF
len: 13; abundance: .; d_gene: TRBD1; v_gene: TRBV5-6; CDR3aa: CASSQDRKYGYTF
len: 15; abundance: .; d_gene: .; v_gene: TRBV24-1; CDR3aa: CATSARGGLVETQYF
len: 14; abundance: once; d_gene: .; v_gene: TRBV6-5; CDR3aa: CARFWLFLYNEQFF
len: 12; abundance: .; d_gene: .; v_gene: TRBV19; CDR3aa: CASSQEQETQYF
len: 12; abundance: .; d_gene: .; v_gene: TRBV14; CDR3aa: CASSQAAGEQYF
len: 14; abundance: .; d_gene: .; v_gene: TRBV30; CDR3aa: CAWSLGPTGEKLFF
len: 14; abundance: .; d_gene: TRBD1; v_gene: TRBV18; CDR3aa: CASSPGQGFSPLHF
len: 15; abundance: .; d_gene: TRBD2; v_gene: TRBV5-4; CDR3aa: CASSLGGSGGNEQFF
len: 16; abundance: few; d_gene: .; v_gene: TRBV30; CDR3aa: CAWSKVGSFSGNTIYF
len: 15; abundance: .; d_gene: .; v_gene: TRBV11-2; CDR3aa: CASSLERSSVYEQYF
len: 8; abundance: .; d_gene: .; v_gene: TRBV13; CDR3aa: CASSWQFF
len: 15; abundance: few; d_gene: .; v_gene: TRBV19; CDR3aa: CASSTQGQGNTEAFF
len: 13; abundance: .; d_gene: TRBD1; v_gene: TRBV28; CDR3aa: CASLRTGGSPLHF
len: 17; abundance: .; d_gene: .; v_gene: TRBV7-3; CDR3aa: CASSSGPRVGGNTEAFF
len: 14; abundance: .; d_gene: .; v_gene: TRBV19; CDR3aa: CASKRTEYTGELFF
len: 14; abundance: .; d_gene: TRBD2; v_gene: TRBV6-5; CDR3aa: CATGGLAGGETQYF
len: 11; abundance: .; d_gene: .; v_gene: TRBV25-1; CDR3aa: CASGDGYEQYF
len: 12; abundance: once; d_gene: TRBD1; v_gene: TRBV28; CDR3aa: CASGRGRETQYF
len: 11; abundance: .; d_gene: .; v_gene: TRBV29-1; CDR3aa: CSVYSYNEQFF
len: 19; abundance: .; d_gene: TRBD2; v_gene: TRBV27; CDR3aa: CASSPPGLAGAARGNEQFF
len: 15; abundance: once; d_gene: .; v_gene: TRBV10-3; CDR3aa: CAISESGGSNEKLFF
len: 18; abundance: .; d_gene: .; v_gene: TRBV28; CDR3aa: CASSPWGDLGLRDYEQYF
len: 21; abundance: .; d_gene: .; v_gene: TRBV18; CDR3aa: CASSPWPPLAGRAYSNQPQHF
len: 15; abundance: .; d_gene: TRBD1; v_gene: TRBV5-1; CDR3aa: CASSSSSLTGVSPFF
len: 13; abundance: .; d_gene: .; v_gene: TRBV30; CDR3aa: CALIQGSGNTIYF